A single sample is the source of the 4 T cell receptor beta chains below, sequenced in a study of CD8+ T cells in alopecia areata. The treatment is: oral pan-JAK inhibitor, 5-10 mg twice daily. RNA, once extracted, was reverse transcribed into cDNA for use as the sequencing template. Using immunoSEQ multiplex PCR, the repertoire was profiled, and TCRdb retains in-frame clones only, with some absent. The repertoire holds under 200,000 clones, with approximately 60% as singletons. The source was CD4+ T cells sorted from blood, collected at week 24, from a patient treated with tofacitinib. The receptors come from a human donor with alopecia areata.

This rearrangement joins TRBV5-1 to TRBJ2-2; D may be TRBD2 (6 bases). Germline V gives CDR1 SGHRS, CDR2 YFSETQ. Trimming removed 4 bases from V and 4 bases from J, with 20 bases in between. This CDR3 contains 17 residues. CDR3: CASSPIMGGSGTGELFF. DNA for the CDR3: TGCGCCAGCAGCCCAATCATGGGGGGTTCGGGCACCGGGGAGCTGTTTTTT. The full variable domain, completed using reference TRBV5-1 and TRBJ2-2, is KAGVTQTPRYLIKTRGQQVTLSCSPISGHRSVSWYQQTPGQGLQFLFEYFSETQRNKGNFPGRFSGRQFSNSRSEMNVSTLELGDSALYLCASSPIMGGSGTGELFFGEGSRLTVL.

This rearrangement joins TRBV2 to TRBJ2-3; D may be TRBD2 (6 bases). The V end was cut by 5 bases, the J end by 3 bases, with 9 bases between. The germline CDR1 and CDR2 sequences are SNHLY and FYNNEI. This CDR3 region has 13 residues. CDR3 sequence: CASSPSVTDTQYF. CDR3 coding DNA: TGTGCCAGCAGTCCTAGCGTTACAGATACGCAGTATTTT.

The chain recombines TRBV4-1 with TRBJ2-7; 7 bases line up with TRBD1. Germline V lookup: CDR1 MGHRA, CDR2 YSYEKL. The CDR3 runs 15 residues. The ends lost 3 bases at V and 2 bases at J; junction bases unmatched: 7. CDR3 coding DNA: TGCGCCAGCAGCCAGGGGGACAGCGAGCCCTACGAGCAGTACTTC. Its protein product is CASSQGDSEPYEQYF.

V usage is TRBV4-1 and J usage is TRBJ2-3; D is possibly TRBD2 (5 bases). The germline CDR1 and CDR2 sequences are MGHRA and YSYEKL. V was pared by 4 bases and J by 6 bases, with 8 bases between. There are 12 residues in the CDR3. The CDR3 nucleotides are TGCGCCAGCAGCCGGGAGCAGGATACGCAGTATTTT. Residues: CASSREQDTQYF.